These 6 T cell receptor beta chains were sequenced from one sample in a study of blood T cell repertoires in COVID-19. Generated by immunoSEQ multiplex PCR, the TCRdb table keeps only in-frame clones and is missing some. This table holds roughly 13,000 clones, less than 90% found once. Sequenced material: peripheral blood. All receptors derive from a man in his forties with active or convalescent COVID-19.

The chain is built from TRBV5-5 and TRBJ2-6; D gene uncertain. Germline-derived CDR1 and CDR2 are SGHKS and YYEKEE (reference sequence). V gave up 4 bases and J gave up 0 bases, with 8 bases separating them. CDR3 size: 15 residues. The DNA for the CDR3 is TGTGCCAGCAGCCCCCGGTTCTCTGGGGCCAACGTCCTGACTTTC. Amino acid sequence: CASSPRFSGANVLTF.

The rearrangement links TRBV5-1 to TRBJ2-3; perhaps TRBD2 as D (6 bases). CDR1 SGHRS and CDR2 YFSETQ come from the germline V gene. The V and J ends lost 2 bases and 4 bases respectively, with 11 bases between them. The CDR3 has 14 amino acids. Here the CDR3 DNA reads TGCGCCAGCAGCTTAGGAGGGGTACCAGATACGCAGTATTTT. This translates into CASSLGGVPDTQYF.

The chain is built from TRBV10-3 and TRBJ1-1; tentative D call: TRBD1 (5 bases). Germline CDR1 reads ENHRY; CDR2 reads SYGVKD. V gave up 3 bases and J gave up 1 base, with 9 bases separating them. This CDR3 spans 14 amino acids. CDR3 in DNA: TGTGCCATCAGTGACGGGGGTGAGAACACTGAAGCTTTCTTT. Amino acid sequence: CAISDGGENTEAFF.

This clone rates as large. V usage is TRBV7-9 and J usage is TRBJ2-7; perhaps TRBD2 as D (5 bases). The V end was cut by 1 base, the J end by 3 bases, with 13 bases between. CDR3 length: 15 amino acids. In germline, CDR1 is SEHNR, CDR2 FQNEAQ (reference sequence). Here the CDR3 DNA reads TGTGCCAGCAGCTTAGAAAACGACGGAGGCTACGAGCAGTACTTC. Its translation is CASSLENDGGYEQYF.

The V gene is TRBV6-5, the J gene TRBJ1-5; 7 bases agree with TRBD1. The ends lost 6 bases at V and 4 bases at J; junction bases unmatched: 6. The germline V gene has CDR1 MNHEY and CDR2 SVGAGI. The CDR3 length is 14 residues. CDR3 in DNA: TGTGCCAGCAGCCGAGGGACAGCTAATCAGCCCCAGCATTTT. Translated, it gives CASSRGTANQPQHF.

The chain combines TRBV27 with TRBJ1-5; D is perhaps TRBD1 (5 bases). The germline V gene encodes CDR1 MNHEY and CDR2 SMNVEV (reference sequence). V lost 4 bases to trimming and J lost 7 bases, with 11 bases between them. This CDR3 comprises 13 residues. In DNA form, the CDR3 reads TGTGCCAGCAGTTCAACCCAGGGCCAGCCCCAGCATTTT. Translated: CASSSTQGQPQHF.